A single sample is the source of the 22 T cell receptor beta chains below, sequenced in a study of shared clonotypes between healthy human individuals. Sequencing was performed with immunoSEQ multiplex PCR; in TCRdb, only in-frame clones are kept and a portion is missing. Among approximately 2,000,000 clones listed, about nine tenths were seen once. The sample comprised naive CD4+ T cells from PBMCs. Subset reported: CD45RA+ positively selected. Receptors were obtained from a man between 18 and 29 years old in good health. Some clones in this sample may be carry-over from other donors' samples.

V gene TRBV20-1 combines with J gene TRBJ1-1; tentative D call: TRBD1 (6 bases). Germline V CDR1 and CDR2: DFQATT, SNEGSKA (reference sequence). The CDR3 runs 10 residues. CDR3 bases: TGCAAAGAAGGGGGAACTGAAGCTTTCTTT. It yields the protein CKEGGTEAFF.

The chain uses TRBV18 and TRBJ1-4, with D possibly matching TRBD1 (6 bases). V was trimmed by 3 bases and J by 7 bases, leaving 12 bases between them. The germline V gene encodes CDR1 KGHSH and CDR2 LQKENI. CDR3 length: 14 amino acids. The chain's CDR3 is CASSPAGGGEKLFF. The CDR3 DNA is TGTGCCAGCTCACCGGCAGGAGGGGGTGAAAAACTGTTTTTT.

The genes are TRBV25-1 and TRBJ2-7, with D tentatively TRBD1 or TRBD2 (6 bases each). The CDR3 is made up of 14 amino acids. Between the trimmed V and J ends, which lost 1 base and 0 bases, there was a span of 7 bases. Germline CDR1 and CDR2: MGHDK and SYGVNS. This CDR3 reads CASSEWGASYEQYF. The CDR3 bases are TGTGCCAGCAGTGAATGGGGGGCCTCCTACGAGCAGTACTTC.

The chain has TRBV27 and TRBJ1-1, with a tentative D call TRBD1 (5 bases). The V gene lost 2 bases and the J gene lost 4 bases, with 11 bases spanning the gap. This CDR3 contains 14 residues. Germline loops: CDR1 MNHEY, CDR2 SMNVEV (reference sequence). The chain's CDR3 is CASSLGRGGTEAFF. The CDR3, as DNA: TGTGCCAGCAGTTTAGGGCGGGGGGGCACTGAAGCTTTCTTT.

The chain has TRBV6-5 and TRBJ2-7; unclear D gene. CDR1 and CDR2 from the germline V gene are MNHEY and SVGAGI. The CDR3 loop spans 16 amino acids. The V end was cut by 0 bases, the J end by 0 bases, with 12 bases between. The CDR3 loop reads CASSYSATATSYEQYF. The DNA for the CDR3 is TGTGCCAGCAGTTACTCGGCAACAGCGACCTCCTACGAGCAGTACTTC.

The chain employs TRBV28 and TRBJ2-7, with D possibly matching TRBD1 (5 bases). Germline CDR1 is MDHEN and CDR2 is SYDVKM. CDR3 length: 15 residues. Between the trimmed V and J ends, which lost 5 bases and 3 bases, there was a span of 17 bases. The CDR3 is CASSPYDSRVYEQYF. The CDR3 nucleotides read TGTGCCAGCAGTCCCTATGACAGCAGGGTCTACGAGCAGTACTTC.

The CDR3 nucleotides are TGTGCCAGCAGTCTGACAGGGGGTATTAATCAGCCCCAGCATTTT. Translating it yields CASSLTGGINQPQHF. The chain combines TRBV6-1 with TRBJ1-5; 9 bases line up with TRBD1. Losses at the gene ends were 5 bases for V and 4 bases for J; bases not matched to a gene: 6. Germline CDR1 is MNHNS and CDR2 is SASEGT. The CDR3 runs 15 residues.

This chain uses TRBV11-2 with TRBJ1-3; weak D call: TRBD1 (5 bases). Trimming pared 3 bases from V and 0 bases from J, leaving 12 bases between. The CDR3 runs to 16 residues. CDR1 is SGHAT, CDR2 FQNNGV, per germline. The CDR3 nucleotides are TGTGCCAGCAGCTTGACCAGGGCGAGCTCTGGAAACACCATATATTTT. Its protein is CASSLTRASSGNTIYF.

Regarding this clone: The same CDR3 also results from other DNA sequences found in this sample. The J gene is TRBJ2-5, the V gene TRBV4-1; D gene ambiguous. The germline gives CDR1 MGHRA, CDR2 YSYEKL. V was cut by 1 base and J by 1 base, with 7 bases left in between. The CDR3 is 14 residues long. In DNA form, the CDR3 reads TGCGCCAGCAGCCAAGTTGGAAGCCAAGAGACCCAGTACTTC. It is translated as CASSQVGSQETQYF.

V is TRBV6-5 and J is TRBJ2-7; 7 nucleotides align to TRBD1. This CDR3 region has 15 residues. Trimming removed 2 bases from V and 2 bases from J; junction bases left unmatched: 6. Germline values: CDR1 MNHEY, CDR2 SVGAGI. DNA of the CDR3: TGTGCCAGCAGTTACGAACGACAGGGCCCCTACGAGCAGTACTTC. It yields the protein CASSYERQGPYEQYF.

The chain joins TRBV19 to TRBJ2-2; no reliable D call. This CDR3 has 13 amino acids. From germline, CDR1 is LNHDA and CDR2 SQIVND (reference sequence). The CDR3 spells CTPPYGYTGELFF. CDR3 DNA sequence: TGTACCCCACCATACGGGTACACCGGGGAGCTGTTTTTT. The entire variable domain, with the rest obtained from reference TRBV19 and TRBJ2-2, is as follows: DGGITQSPKYLFRKEGQNVTLSCEQNLNHDAMYWYRQDPGQGLRLIYYSQIVNDFQKGDIAEGYSVSREKKESFPLTVTSAQKNPTAFYLCTPPYGYTGELFFGEGSRLTVL.

Regarding this clone: Other nucleotide sequences in the sample specify the same CDR3. J is TRBJ2-3 and V is TRBV9, with D uncertain. The V gene lost 3 bases and the J gene lost 6 bases, with 8 bases spanning the gap. CDR1 and CDR2 (germline): SGDLS, YYNGEE. The CDR3 loop spans 12 amino acids. CDR3 DNA sequence: TGTGCCAGCAGCGGACCGAGGGATACGCAGTATTTT. It specifies CASSGPRDTQYF.

The rearrangement links TRBV9 to TRBJ2-7; D possibly corresponds to TRBD2 (6 bases). Germline lookup yields CDR1 SGDLS and CDR2 YYNGEE. This CDR3 contains 13 residues. Trimming shortened V by 4 bases and J by 6 bases, and 14 bases separated the two germline ends. CDR3 protein: CASSLRLVSEQYF. The CDR3 DNA reads TGTGCCAGCAGCTTACGACTAGTCTCCGAGCAGTACTTC.

The gene calls are TRBV28 and TRBJ2-7, with a weak D call TRBD2 (6 bases). From germline, CDR1 is MDHEN and CDR2 SYDVKM. CDR3 length: 15 amino acids. Deletions cut 7 bases from V and 3 bases from J, with 19 bases between. CDR3 coding DNA: TGTGCCAGCACCCTGAGGTCCAGGGAGGACTACGAGCAGTACTTC. Protein: CASTLRSREDYEQYF.

J is TRBJ2-2 and V is TRBV5-4; 10 bases map to TRBD1. The germline CDR1 and CDR2 sequences are SGHNT and YYREEE (reference sequence). This CDR3 region has 15 residues. V shed 0 bases, J shed 6 bases, and the junction held 2 bases outside the gene matches. This CDR3 reads CASSLGGTGAGELFF. The CDR3 DNA follows: TGTGCCAGCAGCTTGGGTGGGACAGGGGCCGGGGAGCTGTTTTTT.

The CDR3 region has the DNA TGTGCCAGCAGTTACTCGTTCGGCTTCTACGAGCAGTACTTC. Translated: CASSYSFGFYEQYF. The chain is built from TRBV6-6 and TRBJ2-7; D is undetermined. The length of the CDR3 is 14 residues. The V gene's germline CDR1 is MNHNY and CDR2 SVGAGI (reference sequence). V lost 0 bases to trimming and J lost 3 bases, with 9 bases between them.

V is TRBV5-4 and J is TRBJ2-2; 14 bases are a match to TRBD2. The CDR3 runs to 18 residues. V lost 4 bases and J lost 2; bases outside the gene matches: 7. CDR1 is SGHNT and CDR2 is YYREEE in the germline V gene (reference sequence). The CDR3 DNA reads TGTGCCAGCAGCCCCCCAGGGACTAGCGGGGGAAACACCGGGGAGCTGTTTTTT. Translation gives CASSPPGTSGGNTGELFF.

The table lists this clone with a count of one. The V call is TRBV10-3, the J call TRBJ2-5; 7 bases fit TRBD1. The germline V gene encodes CDR1 ENHRY and CDR2 SYGVKD. V shed 6 bases and J 5 bases; nucleotides not matched to a gene: 12. CDR3 length: 15 residues. CDR3 loop: CAISNQGEGRETQYF. The DNA for the CDR3 is TGTGCCATCAGCAACCAGGGGGAAGGTAGGGAGACCCAGTACTTC.

The gene calls are TRBV10-3 and TRBJ2-3, with a possible D match to TRBD2 (6 bases). With 2 bases removed from V and 0 bases from J, the gap between germline ends came to 12 bases. This CDR3 comprises 16 residues. Looked up from germline, CDR1 is ENHRY and CDR2 is SYGVKD. The CDR3 sequence is CAISEGRERSTDTQYF. The DNA of the CDR3 is TGTGCCATCAGTGAGGGACGGGAGAGGAGCACAGATACGCAGTATTTT.

The chain employs TRBV7-3 and TRBJ2-2; D uncertain. Germline assignment: CDR1 SGHTA and CDR2 FQGTGA. CDR3 length equals 15 residues. The ends were cut back, 5 bases at V and 3 bases at J, with 13 bases in the middle. The CDR3 DNA reads TGTGCCAGCAGCCCCCGAGGTTCGGACACCGGGGAGCTGTTTTTT. Its translation: CASSPRGSDTGELFF. The complete variable domain, with remaining parts taken from reference TRBV7-3 and TRBJ2-2, reads GAGVSQTPSNKVTEKGKYVELRCDPISGHTALYWYRQSLGQGPEFLIYFQGTGAADDSGLPNDRFFAVRPEGSVSTLKIQRTERGDSAVYLCASSPRGSDTGELFFGEGSRLTVL.

The V call is TRBV5-1, the J call TRBJ2-2; TRBD2 agrees at 10 bases. J lost 0 bases, V lost 2 bases, and 7 bases had no gene match. The CDR3 runs to 18 residues. CDR1 and CDR2 from the germline V gene are SGHRS and YFSETQ. For the CDR3, the DNA is TGCGCCAGCAGCTTAGGGGGACTAGCGTTCGCGAACACCGGGGAGCTGTTTTTT. It yields the protein CASSLGGLAFANTGELFF.

V gene TRBV7-2 combines with J gene TRBJ2-1; D perhaps matches TRBD1 (7 bases). This CDR3 comprises 15 residues. The V end was cut by 4 bases, the J end by 10 bases, with 20 bases between. The V gene's germline CDR1 is SGHTA and CDR2 FQGNSA. This CDR3 reads CASSWRAEGAREQFF. CDR3 sequence (DNA): TGTGCCAGCAGCTGGAGGGCGGAGGGGGCACGGGAGCAGTTCTTC.